One and the same sample provided the 30 T cell receptor beta chains below, sequenced in a study of blood T cells in healthy people across ages. Together with a sample-barcoded 5' primer, a J-beta primer mix was included in a second PCR lasting about 7 to 12 cycles. TCRdb ran MiXCR on the 5' RACE reads and lists one entry per CDR3 protein. Seen here are over 600,000 distinct CDR3 sequences, around two fifths observed once, and the top ten hold around 30%. Sequencing used blood. The receptors come from a man at least 80 years old in good health.

The chain carries TRBV7-2 and TRBJ1-1; 7 bases map to TRBD1. Germline V gene lookup returns CDR1 SGHTA and CDR2 FQGNSA. The CDR3 length is 13 residues. V lost 8 bases to trimming and J lost 5 bases; unmatched junction nucleotides: 8. CDR3 bases: TGTGCCAGCCGAACGGGACAGTTTACTGAAGCTTTCTTT. Protein: CASRTGQFTEAFF.

The chain recombines TRBV3-1 with TRBJ1-2; 7 nucleotides agree with TRBD1. This CDR3 spans 13 amino acids. Losses at the gene ends were 1 base for V and 8 bases for J; bases not matched to a gene: 4. In germline, CDR1 is LGHDT, CDR2 YNNKEL (reference sequence). The CDR3 reads CASSQAQGGGYTF. The DNA of the CDR3 is TGTGCCAGCAGCCAAGCCCAGGGGGGGGGCTACACCTTC.

DNA of the CDR3: TGTGCCAGCAGCTTAGTTGCGGGGAGCACCGGGGAGCTGTTTTTT. Protein sequence: CASSLVAGSTGELFF. The chain is built from TRBV11-2 and TRBJ2-2; perhaps TRBD2 as D (6 bases). Germline CDR1 SGHAT, CDR2 FQNNGV. V was clipped by 1 base and J by 4 bases, with 10 bases between them. The CDR3 sequence is 15 residues long.

This clonotype was recorded a few times. This chain connects TRBV6-5 to TRBJ2-3; no firm D call. Trimming removed 8 bases from V and 3 bases from J, with 9 bases in between. Germline CDR1 is MNHEY and CDR2 is SVGAGI. This CDR3 has 12 residues. In nucleotides, the CDR3 is TGTGCCAGCGCTTCAGTGACAGATACGCAGTATTTT. Its translation is CASASVTDTQYF.

This clonotype has a count of ten or more. The chain employs TRBV4-3 and TRBJ2-7, with D unclear. V was pared by 0 bases and J by 2 bases, with 11 bases between. Germline CDR1 and CDR2: LGHNA and YSLEER. The CDR3 is 15 residues long. The CDR3 DNA is TGCGCCAGCAGCCAAGACATTAAAAGCCCCTACGAGCAGTACTTC. Translated, it gives CASSQDIKSPYEQYF.

The chain employs TRBV7-9 and TRBJ2-7; possible D gene TRBD2, 6 bases. This CDR3 contains 17 residues. Trimming shortened V by 0 bases and J by 3 bases, and 18 bases separated the two germline ends. The germline V gene encodes CDR1 SEHNR and CDR2 FQNEAQ (reference sequence). Here the CDR3 reads CASSLALNVGRYYEQYF. CDR3 DNA: TGTGCCAGCAGCTTAGCGCTAAATGTAGGGAGGTACTACGAGCAGTACTTC.

The V call is TRBV6-6, the J call TRBJ2-7; TRBD1 aligns across 9 bases. Germline V lookup: CDR1 MNHNY, CDR2 SVGAGI (reference sequence). CDR3 length: 15 residues. V lost 6 bases, J lost 2 bases, and 8 bases stayed unmatched. The CDR3 here is CASSSRDRAPYEQYF. The CDR3 region has the DNA TGTGCCAGCAGCTCCCGGGACAGGGCCCCCTACGAGCAGTACTTC.

This clonotype was counted between two and nine times. The rearrangement links TRBV30 to TRBJ1-2, with D uncertain. CDR1 and CDR2 (germline): GTSNPN, SVGIG (reference sequence). The CDR3 covers 16 residues. Trimming took 3 bases from V and 1 from J, leaving 18 bases between them. The CDR3 DNA sequence: TGTGCCTGGAGCTCCAATTACGAAGTTCGTAACTATGGCTACACCTTC. Translation: CAWSSNYEVRNYGYTF. Full variable domain (remainder filled in from reference TRBV30 and TRBJ1-2): SQTIHQWPATLVQPVGSPLSLECTVEGTSNPNLYWYRQAAGRGLQLLFYSVGIGQISSEVPQNLSASRPQDRQFILSSKKLLLSDSGFYLCAWSSNYEVRNYGYTFGSGTRLTVV.

V and J are TRBV6-6 and TRBJ2-7; unclear D gene. V was pared by 6 bases and J by 7 bases, with 10 bases between. This CDR3 is 11 amino acids long. Germline-derived CDR1 and CDR2 are MNHNY and SVGAGI (reference sequence). CDR3 DNA sequence: TGTGCCAGCAGGGTAAATCTAGAGCAGTACTTC. The encoded protein is CASRVNLEQYF.

In this sample, this clonotype turned up a few times. The chain is built from TRBV6-5 and TRBJ2-5; D assignment may be TRBD1 or TRBD2 (5 bases each). Germline V gives CDR1 MNHEY, CDR2 SVGAGI. V dropped 6 bases and J dropped 9 bases, with 17 bases sitting between them. The CDR3 runs 13 residues. The CDR3: CASRLGELGAQYF. The CDR3 bases are TGTGCCAGCAGGCTAGGCGAGTTGGGGGCCCAGTACTTC.

The chain employs TRBV7-2 and TRBJ2-5; TRBD2 agrees at 10 bases. V gave up 8 bases and J gave up 2 bases; unmatched junction bases: 8. CDR1 SGHTA and CDR2 FQGNSA come from the germline V gene. The CDR3 sequence is 15 residues long. The CDR3 region has the DNA TGTGCCAGCGGCCCTAGGACTAGCGGTCAAGAGACCCAGTACTTC. Residues: CASGPRTSGQETQYF.

This clonotype was detected a few times. The V and J genes are TRBV15 and TRBJ1-1; the match to TRBD1 covers 7 bases. The ends lost 3 bases at V and 6 bases at J; junction bases unmatched: 7. Germline CDR1 is LNHNV and CDR2 is YYDKDF (reference sequence). The CDR3 extends over 14 amino acids. The CDR3 is CATSRAGGSSEAFF. DNA for the CDR3: TGTGCCACCAGCAGGGCAGGGGGTTCGTCTGAAGCTTTCTTT.

This clonotype was detected only a few times. CDR3 DNA: TGTGCCAGCAGCTTAAAATGGGGGCGAGATACGCAGTATTTT. It translates to CASSLKWGRDTQYF. The chain uses TRBV7-2 and TRBJ2-3, with TRBD1 as a possible D gene (6 bases). Trimming pared 2 bases from V and 5 bases from J, leaving 11 bases between. CDR3 length equals 14 residues. The germline CDR1 and CDR2 sequences are SGHTA and FQGNSA.

The chain employs TRBV5-1 and TRBJ1-2; 7 nucleotides line up with TRBD1. V dropped 6 bases and J dropped 6; count of bases not matched to a gene: 14. This CDR3 spans 15 amino acids. Germline lookup yields CDR1 SGHRS and CDR2 YFSETQ. The CDR3 sequence: CASTNRQGRKDGYTF. CDR3 bases: TGCGCCAGCACCAACCGACAGGGAAGAAAGGATGGCTACACCTTC.

This chain connects TRBV2 to TRBJ2-3; D gene ambiguous. Germline values: CDR1 SNHLY, CDR2 FYNNEI. The CDR3 length is 12 residues. V shed 9 bases and J shed 3 bases, with 10 bases lying between them. The DNA for the CDR3 is TGTGCCAGTAACACCCGTACAGATACGCAGTATTTT. Protein: CASNTRTDTQYF. Filled out from reference TRBV2 and TRBJ2-3, the complete variable domain reads EPEVTQTPSHQVTQMGQEVILRCVPISNHLYFYWYRQILGQKVEFLVSFYNNEISEKSEIFDDQFSVERPDGSNFTLKIRSTKLEDSAMYFCASNTRTDTQYFGPGTRLTVL.

The chain uses TRBV3-1 and TRBJ2-4; a possible D gene is TRBD2 (6 bases). The DNA end lines up better with TRBJ2-7; the J call may be wrong. The germline V gene encodes CDR1 LGHDT and CDR2 YNNKEL (reference sequence). The CDR3 is 14 amino acids. CDR3 in amino acids: CASSQGTTTYEQYF. The CDR3 DNA reads TGTGCCAGCAGCCAAGGGACTACCACCTACGAGCAGTACTTC.

The rearrangement uses TRBV7-8 and TRBJ1-5, with TRBD1 as a possible D gene (6 bases). V shed 2 bases and J shed 5 bases, with 13 bases lying between them. From germline, CDR1 is SGHVS and CDR2 FQNEAQ. This CDR3 contains 15 residues. The CDR3 sequence: CASSLLQGRDQPQHF. CDR3 DNA sequence: TGTGCCAGCAGCTTATTACAGGGTCGCGATCAGCCCCAGCATTTT.

The chain combines TRBV3-1 with TRBJ2-7, with 7 nucleotides matching TRBD1. J was trimmed by 6 bases and V by 4 bases; bases with no gene match: 12. Germline V CDR1 and CDR2: LGHDT, YNNKEL (reference sequence). The CDR3 is 15 residues long. CDR3 coding DNA: TGTGCCAGCAGCCTTCAGGGCAGGGGGATCGGCGAGCAGTACTTC. Residues: CASSLQGRGIGEQYF.

The rearrangement uses TRBV4-1 and TRBJ2-3; D assignment may be TRBD1 or TRBD2 (5 bases each). Germline CDR1 and CDR2: MGHRA and YSYEKL. This CDR3 has 15 amino acids. With 5 bases removed from V and 3 bases from J, the gap between germline ends came to 15 bases. The DNA for the CDR3 is TGCGCCAGCAGCTCCCCCGGGGCGAGTACAGATACGCAGTATTTT. Protein: CASSSPGASTDTQYF.

The chain couples TRBV5-1 to TRBJ1-2; D not resolved. The CDR3 runs to 15 residues. V was clipped by 0 bases and J by 6 bases, with 15 bases between them. Germline lookup yields CDR1 SGHRS and CDR2 YFSETQ. The CDR3 loop is CASSLDPATLDGYTF. In nucleotides, the CDR3 is TGCGCCAGCAGCTTGGACCCTGCGACCCTTGATGGCTACACCTTC. The whole variable domain, remainder taken from reference TRBV5-1 and TRBJ1-2, is KAGVTQTPRYLIKTRGQQVTLSCSPISGHRSVSWYQQTPGQGLQFLFEYFSETQRNKGNFPGRFSGRQFSNSRSEMNVSTLELGDSALYLCASSLDPATLDGYTFGSGTRLTVV.

This clonotype appeared a few times. CDR3 bases: TGTGCCAGTAGTTTGGATTCGCGGGATGGCTACACCTTC. Its protein product is CASSLDSRDGYTF. The rearrangement uses TRBV19 and TRBJ1-2; no clear D. Trimming took off 5 bases at V and 6 bases at J, with 13 bases between the two ends. The CDR3 sequence is 13 residues long. Germline lookup yields CDR1 LNHDA and CDR2 SQIVND (reference sequence).

This clonotype turned up a few times. The rearrangement joins TRBV5-1 to TRBJ2-1; D is tentatively TRBD1 or TRBD2 (5 bases each). V lost 4 bases and J 0 bases, leaving 8 bases between the germline ends. This CDR3 is 14 amino acids long. Germline CDR1 SGHRS, CDR2 YFSETQ. DNA for the CDR3: TGCGCCAGCAGCGGGACCAGCTCCTACAATGAGCAGTTCTTC. Translated, it gives CASSGTSSYNEQFF.

This sequence joins TRBV7-9 and TRBJ2-3; TRBD1 matches 9 bases. The V gene end was trimmed by 3 bases and the J gene end by 5 bases; junction bases not matched to a gene: 3. This CDR3 has 14 amino acids. Per germline, CDR1 SEHNR and CDR2 FQNEAQ (reference sequence). The DNA for the CDR3 is TGTGCCAGCAGCTTCGGGACAGGGAAAGATACGCAGTATTTT. Its translation is CASSFGTGKDTQYF.

Only a few counts were recorded for this clonotype. V usage is TRBV12-3 or TRBV12-4 and J usage is TRBJ2-7, with D possibly being TRBD1 (5 bases). There are 14 residues in the CDR3. Deletions cut 4 bases from V and 2 bases from J, with 12 bases between. The CDR3 DNA sequence: TGTGCCAGCAGTTCAGTAAAAGGGGCCTACGAGCAGTACTTC. Translating gives CASSSVKGAYEQYF.

This clonotype was observed a handful of times. The V gene is TRBV7-2, the J gene TRBJ2-7; tentatively, D is TRBD2 (6 bases). Looked up from germline, CDR1 is SGHTA and CDR2 is FQGNSA. V was shortened by 2 bases and J by 7 bases, with 18 bases between the two germline ends. This CDR3 region has 15 residues. CDR3 in amino acids: CASSLLGRRENEQYF. The CDR3 region has the DNA TGTGCCAGCAGCTTATTGGGACGCCGGGAGAATGAGCAGTACTTC. The variable domain in full, with the rest retrieved from reference TRBV7-2 and TRBJ2-7, is GAGVSQSPSNKVTEKGKDVELRCDPISGHTALYWYRQSLGQGLEFLIYFQGNSAPDKSGLPSDRFSAERTGGSVSTLTIQRTQQEDSAVYLCASSLLGRRENEQYFGPGTRLTVT.

This clonotype was seen repeatedly, ten times or more. This chain uses TRBV5-1 with TRBJ1-2; D is undetermined. Trimming removed 0 bases from V and 4 bases from J, with 10 bases in between. CDR1 and CDR2 from the germline V gene are SGHRS and YFSETQ. The CDR3 sequence is 14 residues long. The CDR3 DNA follows: TGCGCCAGCAGCTTGGATCTGGCCGTCTATGGCTACACCTTC. It is translated as CASSLDLAVYGYTF.

The chain couples TRBV7-3 to TRBJ2-1; D perhaps matches TRBD1 (7 bases). Germline V CDR1 and CDR2: SGHTA, FQGTGA. Trimming removed 5 bases from V and 9 bases from J, with 17 bases in between. The CDR3 loop spans 14 amino acids. The CDR3 spells CASSATGDWREQFF. As DNA, the CDR3 is TGTGCCAGCAGCGCAACAGGGGACTGGCGTGAGCAGTTCTTC.

The V and J genes are TRBV5-4 and TRBJ2-3; no clear D gene. The V gene lost 0 bases and the J gene lost 1 base, with 9 bases spanning the gap. Germline CDR1 is SGHNT and CDR2 is YYREEE (reference sequence). This CDR3 contains 15 residues. The CDR3 region has the DNA TGTGCCAGCAGCTTGGCCGGCAAAGGCACAGATACGCAGTATTTT. This codes for CASSLAGKGTDTQYF.

The sample holds a few counts of this clonotype. The chain carries TRBV2 and TRBJ1-5; D may be TRBD1 (5 bases). CDR1 SNHLY and CDR2 FYNNEI come from the germline V gene. The CDR3 extends over 16 amino acids. V was clipped by 6 bases and J by 0 bases, with 15 bases between them. CDR3 in amino acids: CASRGHQTYSNQPQHF. CDR3 nucleotide sequence: TGTGCCAGCAGAGGACACCAAACTTATAGCAATCAGCCCCAGCATTTT.

The rearrangement uses TRBV4-3 and TRBJ1-2; no clear D gene. This CDR3 has 15 amino acids. V lost 0 bases and J 3 bases, leaving 11 bases between the germline ends. Germline V lookup: CDR1 LGHNA, CDR2 YSLEER. The CDR3 spells CASSQEPGEDYGYTF. CDR3 coding DNA: TGCGCCAGCAGCCAAGAACCGGGAGAGGACTATGGCTACACCTTC.